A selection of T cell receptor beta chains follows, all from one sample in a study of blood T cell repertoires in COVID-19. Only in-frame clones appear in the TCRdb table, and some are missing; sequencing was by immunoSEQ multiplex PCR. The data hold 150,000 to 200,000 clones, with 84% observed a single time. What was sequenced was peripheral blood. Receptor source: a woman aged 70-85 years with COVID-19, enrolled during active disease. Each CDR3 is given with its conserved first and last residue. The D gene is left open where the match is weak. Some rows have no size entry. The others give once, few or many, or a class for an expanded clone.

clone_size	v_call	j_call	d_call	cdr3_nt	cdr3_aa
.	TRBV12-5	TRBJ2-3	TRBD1	TGTGCTAGTTCCCGGGACAGGGGGCCCACAGATACGCAGTATTTT	CASSRDRGPTDTQYF
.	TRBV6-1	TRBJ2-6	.	TGTGCCAGCAGTGACAGGGGGGCCTCTGGGGCCAACGTCCTGACTTTC	CASSDRGASGANVLTF
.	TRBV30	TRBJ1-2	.	TGTGCCTGGAGTGTACCAGGGATGGACTATGGCTACACCTTC	CAWSVPGMDYGYTF
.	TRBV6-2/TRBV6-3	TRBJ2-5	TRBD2	TGTGCCAGCAGCCCGACTAGCGGGGGGTTTGAGACCCAGTACTTC	CASSPTSGGFETQYF
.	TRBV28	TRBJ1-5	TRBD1	TGTGCCAGCAGTTCCGGGACAGGGACGGGCAATCAGCCCCAGCATTTT	CASSSGTGTGNQPQHF
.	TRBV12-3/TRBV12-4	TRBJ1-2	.	TGTGCCAGCAGTACAGGCTTCTATGGCTACACCTTC	CASSTGFYGYTF
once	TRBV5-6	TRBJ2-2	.	TGTGCCAGCAGCTTCCCCGTTACCGGGGAGCTGTTTTTT	CASSFPVTGELFF
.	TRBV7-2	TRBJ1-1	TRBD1	TGTGCCAGCAGCTACCAAACAGGGGTCTCTGAAGCTTTCTTT	CASSYQTGVSEAFF
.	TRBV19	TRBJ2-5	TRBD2	TGTGCCAGTAGTATAGTACGGGAGGGCCAAGAGACCCAGTACTTC	CASSIVREGQETQYF
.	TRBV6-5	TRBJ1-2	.	TGTGCCAGCAGTTACCCCCAGGGCTATGGCTACACCTTC	CASSYPQGYGYTF
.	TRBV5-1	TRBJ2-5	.	TGCGCCAGCAGCTTCCAGGGGACAAAAGAGACCCAGTACTTC	CASSFQGTKETQYF
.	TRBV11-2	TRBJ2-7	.	TGTGCCAGCAGCTCCCCCCCCTCCCTTTACGAGCAGTACTTC	CASSSPPSLYEQYF
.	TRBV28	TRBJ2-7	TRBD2	TGTGCCAGCAGTTCTCTCAGGCTAGCGGTCTCCTACGAGCAGTACTTC	CASSSLRLAVSYEQYF
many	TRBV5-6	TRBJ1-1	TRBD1	TGTGCCAGCAGCTGGGAAGGACAGGGGACTACTGAAGCTTTCTTT	CASSWEGQGTTEAFF
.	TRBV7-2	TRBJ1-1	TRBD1	TGTGCCAGCAGCCGACAGGGGGGCACTGAAGCTTTCTTT	CASSRQGGTEAFF
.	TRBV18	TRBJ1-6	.	TGTGCCAGCTCACCTGAACGCGAGTCACCCCTCCACTTT	CASSPERESPLHF
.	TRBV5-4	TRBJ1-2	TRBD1	TGTGCCAGCAGCTGGGGACAGGGGGAGTCTGTGGGGACCTTC	CASSWGQGESVGTF
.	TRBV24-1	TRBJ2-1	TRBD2	TGTGCCACCACCTCAGCGGGGGAGCAGTTCTTC	CATTSAGEQFF
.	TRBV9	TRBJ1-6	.	TGTGCCAGCAGCGCCTTGGACAGCAATAATTCACCCCTCCACTTT	CASSALDSNNSPLHF
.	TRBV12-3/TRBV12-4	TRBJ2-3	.	TGTGCCAGCAGCCGAAGAGGGCCAGATACGCAGTATTTT	CASSRRGPDTQYF
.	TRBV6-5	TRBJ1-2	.	TGTGCCAGCAGTTCGGACAATCTGAACTATGGCTACACCTTC	CASSSDNLNYGYTF
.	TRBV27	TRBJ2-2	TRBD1	TGTGCCAGCAGTTTCGGGGACAGGGTCAACACCGGGGAGCTGTTTTTT	CASSFGDRVNTGELFF
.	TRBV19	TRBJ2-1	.	TGTGCCAGTAAGACTTATGCATTGAATGAGCAGTTCTTC	CASKTYALNEQFF
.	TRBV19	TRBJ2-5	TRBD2	TGTGCCACTACCCCTCGGGCGGGGGGGCGAGAGACCCAGTACTTC	CATTPRAGGRETQYF
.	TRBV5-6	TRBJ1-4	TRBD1	TGTGCCAGCAGCTTGGCAATACAGGGGGCGGCCCCTAATGAAAAACTGTTTTTT	CASSLAIQGAAPNEKLFF
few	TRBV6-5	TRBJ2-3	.	TGTGCCAGCACCCAAGGGGAGGCAGATACGCAGTATTTT	CASTQGEADTQYF
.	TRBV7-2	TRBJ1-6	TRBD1	TGTGCCAGCAGCGTAGACAGGGGGTCACCCCTCCACTTT	CASSVDRGSPLHF
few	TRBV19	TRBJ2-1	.	TGTGCCAGTACCTCACGGGGGGCCAGTCCTTCCTACAATGAGCAGTTCTTC	CASTSRGASPSYNEQFF
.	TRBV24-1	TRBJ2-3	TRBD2	TGTGCCACATCCGAACTAGCGGGGGGGGCAACAGATACGCAGTATTTT	CATSELAGGATDTQYF
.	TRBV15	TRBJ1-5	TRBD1	TGTGCCACCAGCAGGTCTTCAGGGGGAAGAAATCAGCCCCAGCATTTT	CATSRSSGGRNQPQHF
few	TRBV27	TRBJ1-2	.	TGTGCCAGCAGTTTATCGCTCCTCAGGGGCGGCTATGGCTACACCTTC	CASSLSLLRGGYGYTF
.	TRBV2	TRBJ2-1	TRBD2	TGTGCCAGCAGGCCTTTAGCGGGGGAATACAATGAGCAGTTCTTC	CASRPLAGEYNEQFF
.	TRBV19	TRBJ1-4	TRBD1	TGTGCCAGTAGCCTCCGGACAGGTGGGAATGAAAAACTGTTTTTT	CASSLRTGGNEKLFF
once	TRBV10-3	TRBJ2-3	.	TGTGCCACCACGAAGGCGCGGGATTTAACGGGCACAGATACGCAGTATTTT	CATTKARDLTGTDTQYF